The 13 T cell receptor beta chains reported below all come from one sample, sequenced in a study of beta chain features in type 1 diabetes. Sequencing targeted expressed TCRB transcripts, as all isolated RNA had been reverse transcribed. The method was immunoSEQ multiplex PCR; TCRdb's version includes in-frame clones alone and lacks a portion of them. The table shows 200,000 to 250,000 clones, with about 9.3% occurring only once. Material: naive CD4+ T cells from blood. These receptors were taken from a woman aged 18-29 years in good health.

This clone has just a few counts. The sample holds other DNA sequences that translate to the same CDR3. The chain has TRBV4-1 and TRBJ1-4, with TRBD1 matching 7 bases. The germline CDR1 and CDR2 sequences are MGHRA and YSYEKL. The V segment lost 4 bases and the J segment 5 bases; nucleotides outside the gene matches: 1. The CDR3 extends over 13 amino acids. CDR3 DNA: TGCGCCAGCAGCCTGACAGGGAATGAAAAACTGTTTTTT. This gives the protein CASSLTGNEKLFF.

The chain carries TRBV2 and TRBJ2-5; possible D gene TRBD1, 5 bases. Deletions cut 4 bases from V and 2 bases from J, with 11 bases between. Germline V gene data show CDR1 as SNHLY and CDR2 as FYNNEI. This CDR3 spans 14 amino acids. The CDR3: CASSVRQMQETQYF. DNA for the CDR3: TGTGCCAGCAGTGTGCGACAGATGCAAGAGACCCAGTACTTC.

This clone turned up a few times. The rearrangement uses TRBV28 and TRBJ2-3; 10 bases align to TRBD1. The ends lost 2 bases at V and 4 bases at J; junction bases unmatched: 3. CDR1 and CDR2 from the germline V gene are MDHEN and SYDVKM. This CDR3 contains 15 residues. The CDR3 is CASSLGTGASDTQYF. CDR3 nucleotide sequence: TGTGCCAGCAGTTTAGGGACAGGGGCATCAGATACGCAGTATTTT.

This clone was seen only a few times. The chain carries TRBV5-1 and TRBJ2-7; 7 bases line up with TRBD2. The V segment lost 4 bases and the J segment 3 bases; nucleotides outside the gene matches: 10. CDR3 length equals 15 residues. In germline, CDR1 is SGHRS, CDR2 YFSETQ. The CDR3, as DNA: TGCGCCAGCAGCATGTTTAGCGGGCAGAACTACGAGCAGTACTTC. As protein: CASSMFSGQNYEQYF.

This clone was seen more than once but under ten times. The chain carries TRBV29-1 and TRBJ2-3; 12 bases agree with TRBD2. J gave up 6 bases and V 3 bases, and 7 bases lay outside the gene matches. Germline-derived CDR1 and CDR2 are SQVTM and ANQGSEA. The CDR3 extends over 15 amino acids. The CDR3 here is CSVDILAGGPDTQYF. CDR3 DNA: TGCAGCGTTGACATCCTAGCGGGAGGGCCGGATACGCAGTATTTT.

The sample holds a few counts of this clone. The J gene is TRBJ2-1, the V gene TRBV9, with D uncertain. Between the trimmed V and J ends, which lost 0 bases and 1 base, there was a span of 8 bases. The CDR3 is 15 amino acids. The germline CDR1 and CDR2 sequences are SGDLS and YYNGEE. The CDR3 sequence: CASSVDAGSYNEQFF. The CDR3 region has the DNA TGTGCCAGCAGCGTAGATGCAGGATCCTACAATGAGCAGTTCTTC.

This clone was seen a handful of times. This sample also contains other DNA sequences that code for the same CDR3. The J gene is TRBJ1-2, the V gene TRBV9; 10 bases fit TRBD1. The CDR3 runs to 15 residues. J gave up 0 bases and V 3 bases, and 2 bases lay outside the gene matches. The germline gives CDR1 SGDLS, CDR2 YYNGEE. The CDR3 loop is CASSAGQGANYGYTF. The DNA of the CDR3 is TGTGCCAGCAGCGCCGGACAGGGGGCTAACTATGGCTACACCTTC. Based on the CDR3 plus reference TRBV9 and TRBJ1-2, the full variable domain is DSGVTQTPKHLITATGQRVTLRCSPRSGDLSVYWYQQSLDQGLQFLIQYYNGEERAKGNILERFSAQQFPDLHSELNLSSLELGDSALYFCASSAGQGANYGYTFGSGTRLTVV.

This chain links TRBV5-1 with TRBJ2-5, with 8 bases matching TRBD2. Germline V CDR1 and CDR2: SGHRS, YFSETQ. This CDR3 region has 15 residues. With 0 bases clipped from V and 1 base from J, the junction kept 2 bases outside the gene matches. The DNA of the CDR3 is TGCGCCAGCAGCTTGGTTGGGACTAGCCAAGAGACCCAGTACTTC. Translated, it gives CASSLVGTSQETQYF.

The CDR3 coding sequence is TGCAGCGTTAAGACAGGGGGCGCGGACACTGAAGCTTTCTTT. Encoded protein: CSVKTGGADTEAFF. The chain employs TRBV29-1 and TRBJ1-1, with 10 positions matching TRBD1. CDR1 and CDR2 from the germline V gene are SQVTM and ANQGSEA. V lost 5 bases and J lost 3; bases outside the gene matches: 6. CDR3 size: 14 residues.

CDR3 DNA: TGTGCCAGTAGTTTCGGGACTAGCGGGAAGTACGAGCAGTACTTC. It specifies CASSFGTSGKYEQYF. V and J are TRBV19 and TRBJ2-7; TRBD2 matches 13 bases. This CDR3 comprises 15 residues. The germline gives CDR1 LNHDA, CDR2 SQIVND (reference sequence). The ends lost 5 bases at V and 4 bases at J; junction bases unmatched: 5.

This clone showed up just a few times. The V gene is TRBV15, the J gene TRBJ2-3; TRBD2 agrees at 7 bases. CDR1 and CDR2 from the germline V gene are LNHNV and YYDKDF (reference sequence). Trimming removed 5 bases from V and 5 bases from J; junction bases left unmatched: 10. This CDR3 spans 15 amino acids. This CDR3 reads CATSSTERGRDTQYF. Here the CDR3 DNA reads TGTGCCACCAGCTCAACGGAGCGGGGAAGAGATACGCAGTATTTT.

This clone was seen only a few times. The CDR3 DNA reads TGTGCCAGCAGAGGGGGTCTCACAAACATTCAGTACTTC. Translation: CASRGGLTNIQYF. This chain links TRBV2 with TRBJ2-4; the D gene is possibly TRBD1 (6 bases). The CDR3 contains 13 residues. Germline V CDR1 and CDR2: SNHLY, FYNNEI. The germline V and J ends were trimmed by 6 bases and 6 bases, with 12 bases remaining between them. The full variable domain, with the rest looked up from reference TRBV2 and TRBJ2-4, is EPEVTQTPSHQVTQMGQEVILRCVPISNHLYFYWYRQILGQKVEFLVSFYNNEISEKSEIFDDQFSVERPDGSNFTLKIRSTKLEDSAMYFCASRGGLTNIQYFGAGTRLSVL.

This clone was found a few times. The V and J genes are TRBV5-4 and TRBJ2-2, with TRBD2 matching over 10 bases. From germline, CDR1 is SGHNT and CDR2 YYREEE (reference sequence). This CDR3 spans 15 amino acids. The V and J ends lost 4 bases and 7 bases, in that order; junction bases with no gene match: 7. This CDR3 reads CASSAPGLAHGELFF. CDR3 DNA sequence: TGTGCCAGCAGCGCCCCGGGACTAGCGCACGGGGAGCTGTTTTTT.